This TCR beta chain came from a study of CD8 T cells in ankylosing spondylitis. Whole-study findings and limits: Clones linked with disease were CD8+ and fairly uncommon in the peripheral blood. Earlier authors reported some of these motif variants in reactive arthritis synovial fluid and blood. Characteristic of ankylosing spondylitis blood, it appeared, was a TCR beta motif comprising about eight highly homologous variants.

Quantitative molecular-barcoded 5'-RACE generated the TCR beta libraries. TCRdb reprocessed the 5' RACE reads with MiXCR, giving one entry per CDR3 protein. The sample includes about 440,000 distinct CDR3 sequences, approximately 17% of them seen just once. The germline CDR1 and CDR2 sequences are MNHNS and SASEGT. The CDR3 has 14 amino acids. Trimming pared 6 bases from V and 4 bases from J, leaving 16 bases between. The sample holds a few counts of this clonotype. What it binds is not known. The receptor was isolated from a male donor with ankylosing spondylitis. The sequenced material came from blood, either unsorted or a sorted T cell fraction (not recorded which). V is TRBV6-1 and J is TRBJ2-7, with D maybe TRBD2 (5 bases). The CDR3 protein is CASRVDLPPYEQYF. The CDR3 DNA follows: TGTGCCAGCAGGGTGGACTTACCACCGTACGAGCAGTACTTC.